The entry below gives a single T cell receptor beta chain sequence along with its context. The entry originates in a study of cytomegalovirus exposure and HLA in healthy donors. About the study: An earlier analysis found some 100 million unique TCR beta sequences from approximately 190 million T cells.

The PCR had 60 Vbeta and 13 Jbeta primers. As handled by the study authors: Later, about 80 million unique TCR beta chains were counted in an analysis, and some 10 million of them were shared. TCRdb keeps only in-frame clones here, not all; method: immunoSEQ multiplex PCR. Clone size and V and J calls were adopted from that table, with D and trimming inferred from the DNA. The table has about 140,000 clones, roughly two thirds seen once. The sample consisted of PBMCs. This TCR derives from a woman in her thirties or forties in good health and CMV-seronegative.

Here the CDR3 reads CASRTGDLSYEQYV. The DNA of the CDR3 is TGTGCCAGCAGGACAGGGGACCTTTCCTACGAGCAGTACGTC. The chain has TRBV6-1 and TRBJ2-7; 8 bases are a match to TRBD1. V was clipped by 6 bases and J by 1 base; unmatched bases: 5. The germline V gene encodes CDR1 MNHNS and CDR2 SASEGT. The CDR3 sequence is 14 residues long.